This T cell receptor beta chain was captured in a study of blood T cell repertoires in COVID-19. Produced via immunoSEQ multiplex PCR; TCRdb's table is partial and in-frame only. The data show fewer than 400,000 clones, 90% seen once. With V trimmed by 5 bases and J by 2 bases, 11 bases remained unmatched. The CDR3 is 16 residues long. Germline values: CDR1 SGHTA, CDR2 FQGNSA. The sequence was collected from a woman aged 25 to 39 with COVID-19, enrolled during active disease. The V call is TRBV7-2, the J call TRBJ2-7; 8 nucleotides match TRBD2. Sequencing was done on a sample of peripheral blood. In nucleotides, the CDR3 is TGTGCCAGCAGCACACCTAGCGGGCAAAGCCCCTACGAGCAGTACTTC. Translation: CASSTPSGQSPYEQYF. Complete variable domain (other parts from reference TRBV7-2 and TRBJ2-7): GAGVSQSPSNKVTEKGKDVELRCDPISGHTALYWYRQSLGQGLEFLIYFQGNSAPDKSGLPSDRFSAERTGGSVSTLTIQRTQQEDSAVYLCASSTPSGQSPYEQYFGPGTRLTVT.